This T cell receptor (beta chain) was retrieved from a study of somatic mutations in cytotoxic T cells in rheumatoid arthritis. Study-level background: Right after diagnosis, and before any treatment had started, patient peripheral blood (more than 27 ml EDTA) was drawn.

Study-level points and caveats: Expanded CD8+ clones had unknown antigen targets. With advancing age, CD8+ clonality climbed in rheumatoid arthritis patients but did not rise in healthy controls.

Methods used by the authors: The authors rarely found patient CD8+ clones larger than 1% matching published virus-specific TCRB sequences. TCRdb's copy holds only in-frame clones and misses some; the assay was immunoSEQ multiplex PCR. Clone size and V and J calls were adopted from that table, with D and trimming inferred from the DNA. The sample records more than 15,000 clones, 85% being singletons. The CDR3 loop spans 14 amino acids. V dropped 0 bases and J dropped 8; count of bases not matched to a gene: 1. The germline CDR1 and CDR2 sequences are MNHEY and SVGAGI. About this clone: What it binds is unknown.

What was sequenced was CD8+ T cells sorted from blood. The receptor comes from a woman between 40 and 50 years old with rheumatoid arthritis. V and J are TRBV6-5 and TRBJ2-2; TRBD2 matches at 9 bases. The CDR3 spells CASSYSLAGGELFF. Here the CDR3 DNA reads TGTGCCAGCAGTTACTCGCTAGCGGGGGGGGAGCTGTTTTTT.